This T cell receptor beta chain was sequenced during a study of blood T cell repertoires in COVID-19. The V and J ends lost 1 base and 4 bases respectively, with 8 bases between them. This CDR3 spans 14 amino acids. Germline V gives CDR1 SGHNT, CDR2 YYREEE (reference sequence). Generated by immunoSEQ multiplex PCR, the TCRdb table keeps only in-frame clones and is missing some. The sample has roughly 70,000 clones, about 91% seen once. The source of this sequence is a woman aged 70-85 years with acute or convalescent COVID-19. The sample taken for sequencing was peripheral blood. The V call is TRBV5-4, the J call TRBJ1-4; maybe TRBD1 (6 bases). The CDR3 loop is CASSLRTDNEKLFF. The CDR3 region has the DNA TGTGCCAGCAGCTTGAGGACAGATAATGAAAAACTGTTTTTT.